A single count supports the clone carrying this T cell receptor (beta chain). The repertoire was sequenced with immunoSEQ multiplex PCR; TCRdb's copy has only in-frame clones and lacks some. The table has some 90,000 clones, roughly 90% seen once. The data stem from a study of cytomegalovirus exposure and HLA in healthy donors. Looking at the study overall: The roughly 120 validation repertoires matched the 666 first-cohort repertoires in platform, a later analysis reported.

The CDR3 is 13 residues long. V lost 9 bases to trimming and J lost 2 bases; unmatched junction nucleotides: 5. CDR1 is SGHNT, CDR2 YYREEE, per germline (reference sequence). The V call is TRBV5-4, the J call TRBJ2-3; 8 nucleotides line up with TRBD1. The sample comprised PBMCs. The clonotype was recovered from a man aged 18 to 29 in good health and CMV-seropositive. CDR3 DNA: TGTGCCACCGGGACAGGTTACACAGATACGCAGTATTTT. Its protein is CATGTGYTDTQYF.